The entry below describes one TCR beta chain. Its antigen is unknown. Base quality data are lacking; no much larger clone is found one base away. Patients with a history of autoimmune disease or receiving systemic immunosuppression were excluded from the trial. Peripheral blood for TCR sequencing was collected from all dose cohorts at baseline, on cycle 4 day 1, and on cycle 7 day 1. Samples were obtained from an open-label, multicenter, first-in-human phase I dose-escalation trial of ivuxolimab. Adults with locally advanced or metastatic head and neck squamous cell, hepatocellular, melanoma or renal cell carcinoma were enrolled in the trial. CD4+ and CD8+ T cells were sorted separately from peripheral blood before TCR sequencing. The germline V gene encodes CDR1 SGDLS and CDR2 YYNGEE. Here V drops 3 bases and J drops 5 bases, and the junction holds 7 bases not matched to any gene. From the cysteine up to the phenylalanine, the CDR3 has a length of 15 residues. Only CDR3 DNA remains: 45 bases, in frame from the first base.

This sample was included in a study of OX40 agonist ivuxolimab in advanced cancers. For the study in its entirety: The costimulatory receptor OX40 (CD134) was targeted by ivuxolimab, a fully human IgG2 agonistic monoclonal antibody. Intravenous ivuxolimab was administered to patients every 2 weeks at six dose levels: 0.01, 0.1, 0.3, 1.5, 3 and 10 mg/kg. Of the roughly 51 patients in dose escalation, about 20 had hepatocellular carcinoma, some 15 had melanoma, 9 had renal cell carcinoma and 9 had head and neck cancer. In the dose-escalation cohort, 70% to 85% of patients were male, and the mean age was approximately 60 years with a range of roughly 23 to 79. Patients were allowed to have had prior anti-PD-1, anti-PD-L1 or anti-CTLA-4 therapy, and around 43% of the dose-escalation patients had been treated with checkpoint inhibitors. Partial responses occurred in three dose-escalation patients, of whom one had hepatocellular carcinoma and two had cutaneous melanoma. Peripheral TCRbeta sequencing was intended to test whether TCR sequence diversity was altered and clonal T-cell expansion was caused by ivuxolimab. The paper covers the monotherapy dose-escalation part of the phase I ivuxolimab trial, which included N of about 50 patients.

For sequencing of the TCRbeta CDR3 region, genomic DNA was extracted from the sorted cells. The immunoSEQ Assay was used for sequencing of TCRbeta CDR3 regions. The clones in this table, taken by TCRdb from immuneACCESS, are in-frame only. Not every clone is retained; where verified, under half of the shortfall comes from an unresolved V gene, and the cause of the rest is unknown. The sample table holds roughly 23,000 clones, of which approximately 80% were seen once. The ten largest clones add up to 15% to 20% of the sample. Study-level results and caveats: Clonal expansion of both CD4+ and CD8+ blood T cells was observed from baseline to week 6 at doses 0.1 to 3.0 mg/kg. Low levels of normalized T-cell clonal expansion were also seen in some nonresponding patients. On average, CD8+ T cells showed more expanded clones than CD4+ T cells after ivuxolimab. In the 0.1-3.0 mg/kg groups, partial responders had among the lowest normalized peripheral clonal expansion, particularly in CD8+ T cells. The antigen specificity of the clonally expanded peripheral T cells was not determined.

The source material was CD4+ or CD8+ T cells sorted from blood, sampled in a trial of the OX40 agonist ivuxolimab. In this chain, TRBV9 is recombined with TRBJ1-4; TRBD1 matches 7 bases in the middle. The clonotype was recovered from an adult with an advanced solid tumor such as melanoma, head and neck, liver or kidney cancer. The bases are TGTGCCAGCAGCGCCCGGGACAGTCCCAATGAAAAACTGTTTTTT. It encodes CASSARDSPNEKLFF.